The sequence of this T cell receptor (beta chain) was determined in a study of T cells in localized non-small cell lung cancer. General observations from the study: It remains possible that heterogeneity exists, since only one tumor region was sequenced.

Germline CDR1 is MNHEY and CDR2 is SVGAGI. The CDR3 sequence is 14 residues long. Trimming removed 2 bases from V and 8 bases from J; junction bases left unmatched: 6. TCRdb keeps only in-frame clones here, not all; method: immunoSEQ multiplex PCR. Among about 21,000 clones, 70% to 90% were seen once, and the ten largest hold less than 8.5%. As regards this clone: What it binds is unknown.

This receptor was obtained from a male donor at least 60 years old with stage I squamous cell lung carcinoma. The sample here was peripheral blood, taken before any cancer treatment. This chain joins TRBV6-5 and TRBJ1-2; 9 positions agree with TRBD1. The CDR3 DNA reads TGTGCCAGCAGTTACGACAGGGGGAGGGGAGGCTACACCTTC. Its protein product is CASSYDRGRGGYTF.